The clone carrying this TCR beta chain was counted only a few times. This entry is derived from a study of blood T cell repertoires in COVID-19. Only in-frame clones appear in the TCRdb table, and some are missing; sequencing was by immunoSEQ multiplex PCR. The table lists 120,000 or so clones, 84% of them singletons. Participant reports of clinical history set cohort assignment. Among Cohort 3 donors, those recovered had two negative PCRs, clearance, or symptom resolution. This TCR derives from a woman aged 30 to 39 who had recovered from COVID-19. Sequences were obtained from PBMCs or T cells enriched from blood (not recorded which).

CDR3 amino acids: CASSYRGYTSSYNEQFF. The CDR3 region has the DNA TGTGCCAGCAGTTATCGAGGGTACACGAGCTCCTACAATGAGCAGTTCTTC. The rearrangement uses TRBV27 and TRBJ2-1; D is perhaps TRBD2 (5 bases). V shed 4 bases and J shed 0 bases, with 16 bases lying between them. The CDR3 consists of 17 residues. Germline V gives CDR1 MNHEY, CDR2 SMNVEV (reference sequence).